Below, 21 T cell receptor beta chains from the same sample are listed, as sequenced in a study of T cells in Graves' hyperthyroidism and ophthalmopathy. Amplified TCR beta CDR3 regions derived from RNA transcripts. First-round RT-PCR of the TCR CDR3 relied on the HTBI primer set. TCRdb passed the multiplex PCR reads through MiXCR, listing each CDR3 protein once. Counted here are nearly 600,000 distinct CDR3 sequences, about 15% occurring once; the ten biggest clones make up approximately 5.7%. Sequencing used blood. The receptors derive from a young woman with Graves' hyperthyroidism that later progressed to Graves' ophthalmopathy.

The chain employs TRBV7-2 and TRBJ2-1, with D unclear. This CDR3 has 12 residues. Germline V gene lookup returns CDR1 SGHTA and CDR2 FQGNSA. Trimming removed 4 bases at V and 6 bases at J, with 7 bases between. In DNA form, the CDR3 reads TGTGCCAGCAGCTCTACCATCAATGAGCAGTTCTTC. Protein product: CASSSTINEQFF.

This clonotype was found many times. The CDR3 here is CASSLDQTDTQYF. The CDR3 DNA is TGTGCCAGCAGCTTGGACCAGACGGATACGCAGTATTTT. The gene calls are TRBV5-6 and TRBJ2-3; D unclear. The V end lost 0 bases, the J end lost 6 bases, and 8 bases lay between the germline ends. The germline CDR1 and CDR2 sequences are SGHDT and YYEEEE. This CDR3 spans 13 amino acids.

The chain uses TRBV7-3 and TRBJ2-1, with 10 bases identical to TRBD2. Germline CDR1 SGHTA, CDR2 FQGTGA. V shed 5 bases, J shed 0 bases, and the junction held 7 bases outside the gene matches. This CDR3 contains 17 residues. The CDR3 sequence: CASSPGGTSDSYNEQFF. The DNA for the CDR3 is TGTGCCAGCAGCCCAGGCGGGACTAGCGACTCCTACAATGAGCAGTTCTTC. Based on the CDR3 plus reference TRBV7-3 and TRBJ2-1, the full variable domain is GAGVSQTPSNKVTEKGKYVELRCDPISGHTALYWYRQSLGQGPEFLIYFQGTGAADDSGLPNDRFFAVRPEGSVSTLKIQRTERGDSAVYLCASSPGGTSDSYNEQFFGPGTRLTVL.

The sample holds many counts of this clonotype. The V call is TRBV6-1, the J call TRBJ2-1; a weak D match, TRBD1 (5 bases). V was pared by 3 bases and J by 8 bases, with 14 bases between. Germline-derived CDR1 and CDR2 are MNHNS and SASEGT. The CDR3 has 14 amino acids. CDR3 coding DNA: TGTGCCAGCAGTGATTTCAGGGTTTCGGATGAGCAGTTCTTC. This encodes CASSDFRVSDEQFF.

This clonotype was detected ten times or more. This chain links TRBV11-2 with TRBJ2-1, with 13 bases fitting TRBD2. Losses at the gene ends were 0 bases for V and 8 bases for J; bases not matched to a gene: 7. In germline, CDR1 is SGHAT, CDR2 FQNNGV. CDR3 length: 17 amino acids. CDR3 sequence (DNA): TGTGCCAGCAGCTTAGAAATACTAGCGGGAGGGTCTTATGAGCAGTTCTTC. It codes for CASSLEILAGGSYEQFF.

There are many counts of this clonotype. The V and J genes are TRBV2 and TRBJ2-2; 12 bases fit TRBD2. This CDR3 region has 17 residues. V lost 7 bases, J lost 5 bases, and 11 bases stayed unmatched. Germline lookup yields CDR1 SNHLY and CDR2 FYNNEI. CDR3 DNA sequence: TGTGCCAGCACTCCGACCCCTAGCGGGAGGGGTACCGGGGAGCTGTTTTTT. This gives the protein CASTPTPSGRGTGELFF.

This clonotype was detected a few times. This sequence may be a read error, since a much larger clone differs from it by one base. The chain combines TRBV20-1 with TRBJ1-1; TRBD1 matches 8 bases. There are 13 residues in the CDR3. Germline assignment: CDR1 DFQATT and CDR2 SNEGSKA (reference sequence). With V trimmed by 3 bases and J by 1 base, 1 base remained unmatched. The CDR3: CSARGTGNTEAFF. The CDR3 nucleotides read TGCAGTGCTAGGGGGACAGGGAACACTGAAGCTTTCTTT.

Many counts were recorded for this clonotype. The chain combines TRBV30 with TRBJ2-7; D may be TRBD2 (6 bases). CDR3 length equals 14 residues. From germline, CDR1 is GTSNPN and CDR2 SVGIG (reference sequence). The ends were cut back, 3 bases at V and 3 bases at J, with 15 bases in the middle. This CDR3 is CAWSRASGDYEQYF. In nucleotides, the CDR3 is TGTGCCTGGAGCAGAGCCTCGGGGGACTACGAGCAGTACTTC.

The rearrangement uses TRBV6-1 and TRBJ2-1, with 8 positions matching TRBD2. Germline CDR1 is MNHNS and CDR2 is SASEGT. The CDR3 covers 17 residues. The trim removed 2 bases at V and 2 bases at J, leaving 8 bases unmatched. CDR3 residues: CASSEKTSGLPYNEQFF. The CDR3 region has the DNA TGTGCCAGCAGTGAAAAAACTAGCGGACTACCCTACAATGAGCAGTTCTTC.

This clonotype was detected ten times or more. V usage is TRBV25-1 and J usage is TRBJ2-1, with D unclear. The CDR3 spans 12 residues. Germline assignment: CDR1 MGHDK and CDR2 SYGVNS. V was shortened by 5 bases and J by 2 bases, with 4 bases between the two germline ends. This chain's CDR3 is CASSNPYNEQFF. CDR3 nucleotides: TGTGCCAGCAGTAACCCCTACAATGAGCAGTTCTTC.

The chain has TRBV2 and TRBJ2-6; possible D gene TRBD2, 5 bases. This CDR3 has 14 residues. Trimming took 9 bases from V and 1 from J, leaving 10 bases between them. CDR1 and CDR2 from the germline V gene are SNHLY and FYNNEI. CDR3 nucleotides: TGTGCCAGGGAGGAGCAGTCTGGGGCCAACGTCCTGACTTTC. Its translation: CAREEQSGANVLTF.

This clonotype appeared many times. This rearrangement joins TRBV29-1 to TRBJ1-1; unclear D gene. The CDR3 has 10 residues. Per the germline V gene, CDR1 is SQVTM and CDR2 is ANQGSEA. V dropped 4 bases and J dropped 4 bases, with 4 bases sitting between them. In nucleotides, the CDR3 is TGCAGCGTTGTACTCACTGAAGCTTTCTTT. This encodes CSVVLTEAFF.

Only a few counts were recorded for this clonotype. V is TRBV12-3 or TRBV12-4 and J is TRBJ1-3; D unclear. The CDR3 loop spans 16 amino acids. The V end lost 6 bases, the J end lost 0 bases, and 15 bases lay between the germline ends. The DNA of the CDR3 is TGTGCCAGCAGGGCCTCGGGCAGCGACTCTGGAAACACCATATATTTT. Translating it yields CASRASGSDSGNTIYF.

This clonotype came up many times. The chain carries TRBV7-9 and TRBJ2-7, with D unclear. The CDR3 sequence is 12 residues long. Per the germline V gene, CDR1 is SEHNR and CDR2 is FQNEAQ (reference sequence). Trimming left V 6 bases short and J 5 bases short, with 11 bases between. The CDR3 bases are TGTGCCAGCAGTCCTCTTCTCGACGAGCAGTACTTC. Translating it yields CASSPLLDEQYF. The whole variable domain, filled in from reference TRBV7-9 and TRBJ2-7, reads DTGVSQNPRHKITKRGQNVTFRCDPISEHNRLYWYRQTLGQGPEFLTYFQNEAQLEKSRLLSDRFSAERPKGSFSTLEIQRTEQGDSAMYLCASSPLLDEQYFGPGTRLTVT.

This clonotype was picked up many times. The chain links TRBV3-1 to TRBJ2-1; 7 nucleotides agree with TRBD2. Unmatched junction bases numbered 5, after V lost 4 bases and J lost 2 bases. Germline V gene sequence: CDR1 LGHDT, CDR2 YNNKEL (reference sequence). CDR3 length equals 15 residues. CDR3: CASSPREGPYNEQFF. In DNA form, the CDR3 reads TGTGCCAGCAGCCCGAGGGAGGGCCCCTACAATGAGCAGTTCTTC.

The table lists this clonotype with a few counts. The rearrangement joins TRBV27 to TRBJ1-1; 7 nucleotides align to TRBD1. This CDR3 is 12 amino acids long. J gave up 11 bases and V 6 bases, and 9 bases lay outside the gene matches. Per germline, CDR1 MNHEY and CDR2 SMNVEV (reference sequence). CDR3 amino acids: CASSYTGQYAFF. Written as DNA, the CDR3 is TGTGCCAGCAGCTATACGGGACAGTATGCTTTCTTT.

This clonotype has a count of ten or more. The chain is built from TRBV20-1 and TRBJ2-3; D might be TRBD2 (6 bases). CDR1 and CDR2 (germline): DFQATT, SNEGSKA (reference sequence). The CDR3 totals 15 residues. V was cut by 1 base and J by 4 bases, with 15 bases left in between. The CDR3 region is CSARVHSGMADTQYF. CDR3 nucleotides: TGCAGTGCTAGAGTCCATAGCGGCATGGCAGATACGCAGTATTTT.

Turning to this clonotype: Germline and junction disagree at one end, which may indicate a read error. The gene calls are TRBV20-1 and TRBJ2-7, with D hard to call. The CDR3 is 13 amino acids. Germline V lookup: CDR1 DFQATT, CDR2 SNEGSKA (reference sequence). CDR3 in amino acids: CSARVSAGYEQCF. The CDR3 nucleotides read TGCAGTGCTAGAGTCAGCGCTGGTTACGAGCAGTGCTTC.

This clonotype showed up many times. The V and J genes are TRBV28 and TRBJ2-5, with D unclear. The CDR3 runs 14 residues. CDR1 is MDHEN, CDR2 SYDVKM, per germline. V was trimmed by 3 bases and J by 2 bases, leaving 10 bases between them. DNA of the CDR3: TGTGCCAGCAGTTTTGCAACAGAGCAAGAGACCCAGTACTTC. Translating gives CASSFATEQETQYF.

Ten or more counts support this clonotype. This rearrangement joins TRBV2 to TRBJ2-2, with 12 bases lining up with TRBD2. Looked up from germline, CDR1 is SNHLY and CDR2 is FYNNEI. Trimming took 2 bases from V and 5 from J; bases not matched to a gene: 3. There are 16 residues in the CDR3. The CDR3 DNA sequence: TGTGCCAGCAGTGAACTAGCGGGAGGGAGTACCGGGGAGCTGTTTTTT. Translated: CASSELAGGSTGELFF.

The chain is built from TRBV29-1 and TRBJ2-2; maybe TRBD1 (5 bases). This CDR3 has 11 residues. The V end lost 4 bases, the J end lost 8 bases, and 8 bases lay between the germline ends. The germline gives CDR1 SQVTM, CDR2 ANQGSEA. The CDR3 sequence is CSVVGAGELFF. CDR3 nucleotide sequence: TGCAGCGTTGTAGGGGCTGGGGAGCTGTTTTTT.